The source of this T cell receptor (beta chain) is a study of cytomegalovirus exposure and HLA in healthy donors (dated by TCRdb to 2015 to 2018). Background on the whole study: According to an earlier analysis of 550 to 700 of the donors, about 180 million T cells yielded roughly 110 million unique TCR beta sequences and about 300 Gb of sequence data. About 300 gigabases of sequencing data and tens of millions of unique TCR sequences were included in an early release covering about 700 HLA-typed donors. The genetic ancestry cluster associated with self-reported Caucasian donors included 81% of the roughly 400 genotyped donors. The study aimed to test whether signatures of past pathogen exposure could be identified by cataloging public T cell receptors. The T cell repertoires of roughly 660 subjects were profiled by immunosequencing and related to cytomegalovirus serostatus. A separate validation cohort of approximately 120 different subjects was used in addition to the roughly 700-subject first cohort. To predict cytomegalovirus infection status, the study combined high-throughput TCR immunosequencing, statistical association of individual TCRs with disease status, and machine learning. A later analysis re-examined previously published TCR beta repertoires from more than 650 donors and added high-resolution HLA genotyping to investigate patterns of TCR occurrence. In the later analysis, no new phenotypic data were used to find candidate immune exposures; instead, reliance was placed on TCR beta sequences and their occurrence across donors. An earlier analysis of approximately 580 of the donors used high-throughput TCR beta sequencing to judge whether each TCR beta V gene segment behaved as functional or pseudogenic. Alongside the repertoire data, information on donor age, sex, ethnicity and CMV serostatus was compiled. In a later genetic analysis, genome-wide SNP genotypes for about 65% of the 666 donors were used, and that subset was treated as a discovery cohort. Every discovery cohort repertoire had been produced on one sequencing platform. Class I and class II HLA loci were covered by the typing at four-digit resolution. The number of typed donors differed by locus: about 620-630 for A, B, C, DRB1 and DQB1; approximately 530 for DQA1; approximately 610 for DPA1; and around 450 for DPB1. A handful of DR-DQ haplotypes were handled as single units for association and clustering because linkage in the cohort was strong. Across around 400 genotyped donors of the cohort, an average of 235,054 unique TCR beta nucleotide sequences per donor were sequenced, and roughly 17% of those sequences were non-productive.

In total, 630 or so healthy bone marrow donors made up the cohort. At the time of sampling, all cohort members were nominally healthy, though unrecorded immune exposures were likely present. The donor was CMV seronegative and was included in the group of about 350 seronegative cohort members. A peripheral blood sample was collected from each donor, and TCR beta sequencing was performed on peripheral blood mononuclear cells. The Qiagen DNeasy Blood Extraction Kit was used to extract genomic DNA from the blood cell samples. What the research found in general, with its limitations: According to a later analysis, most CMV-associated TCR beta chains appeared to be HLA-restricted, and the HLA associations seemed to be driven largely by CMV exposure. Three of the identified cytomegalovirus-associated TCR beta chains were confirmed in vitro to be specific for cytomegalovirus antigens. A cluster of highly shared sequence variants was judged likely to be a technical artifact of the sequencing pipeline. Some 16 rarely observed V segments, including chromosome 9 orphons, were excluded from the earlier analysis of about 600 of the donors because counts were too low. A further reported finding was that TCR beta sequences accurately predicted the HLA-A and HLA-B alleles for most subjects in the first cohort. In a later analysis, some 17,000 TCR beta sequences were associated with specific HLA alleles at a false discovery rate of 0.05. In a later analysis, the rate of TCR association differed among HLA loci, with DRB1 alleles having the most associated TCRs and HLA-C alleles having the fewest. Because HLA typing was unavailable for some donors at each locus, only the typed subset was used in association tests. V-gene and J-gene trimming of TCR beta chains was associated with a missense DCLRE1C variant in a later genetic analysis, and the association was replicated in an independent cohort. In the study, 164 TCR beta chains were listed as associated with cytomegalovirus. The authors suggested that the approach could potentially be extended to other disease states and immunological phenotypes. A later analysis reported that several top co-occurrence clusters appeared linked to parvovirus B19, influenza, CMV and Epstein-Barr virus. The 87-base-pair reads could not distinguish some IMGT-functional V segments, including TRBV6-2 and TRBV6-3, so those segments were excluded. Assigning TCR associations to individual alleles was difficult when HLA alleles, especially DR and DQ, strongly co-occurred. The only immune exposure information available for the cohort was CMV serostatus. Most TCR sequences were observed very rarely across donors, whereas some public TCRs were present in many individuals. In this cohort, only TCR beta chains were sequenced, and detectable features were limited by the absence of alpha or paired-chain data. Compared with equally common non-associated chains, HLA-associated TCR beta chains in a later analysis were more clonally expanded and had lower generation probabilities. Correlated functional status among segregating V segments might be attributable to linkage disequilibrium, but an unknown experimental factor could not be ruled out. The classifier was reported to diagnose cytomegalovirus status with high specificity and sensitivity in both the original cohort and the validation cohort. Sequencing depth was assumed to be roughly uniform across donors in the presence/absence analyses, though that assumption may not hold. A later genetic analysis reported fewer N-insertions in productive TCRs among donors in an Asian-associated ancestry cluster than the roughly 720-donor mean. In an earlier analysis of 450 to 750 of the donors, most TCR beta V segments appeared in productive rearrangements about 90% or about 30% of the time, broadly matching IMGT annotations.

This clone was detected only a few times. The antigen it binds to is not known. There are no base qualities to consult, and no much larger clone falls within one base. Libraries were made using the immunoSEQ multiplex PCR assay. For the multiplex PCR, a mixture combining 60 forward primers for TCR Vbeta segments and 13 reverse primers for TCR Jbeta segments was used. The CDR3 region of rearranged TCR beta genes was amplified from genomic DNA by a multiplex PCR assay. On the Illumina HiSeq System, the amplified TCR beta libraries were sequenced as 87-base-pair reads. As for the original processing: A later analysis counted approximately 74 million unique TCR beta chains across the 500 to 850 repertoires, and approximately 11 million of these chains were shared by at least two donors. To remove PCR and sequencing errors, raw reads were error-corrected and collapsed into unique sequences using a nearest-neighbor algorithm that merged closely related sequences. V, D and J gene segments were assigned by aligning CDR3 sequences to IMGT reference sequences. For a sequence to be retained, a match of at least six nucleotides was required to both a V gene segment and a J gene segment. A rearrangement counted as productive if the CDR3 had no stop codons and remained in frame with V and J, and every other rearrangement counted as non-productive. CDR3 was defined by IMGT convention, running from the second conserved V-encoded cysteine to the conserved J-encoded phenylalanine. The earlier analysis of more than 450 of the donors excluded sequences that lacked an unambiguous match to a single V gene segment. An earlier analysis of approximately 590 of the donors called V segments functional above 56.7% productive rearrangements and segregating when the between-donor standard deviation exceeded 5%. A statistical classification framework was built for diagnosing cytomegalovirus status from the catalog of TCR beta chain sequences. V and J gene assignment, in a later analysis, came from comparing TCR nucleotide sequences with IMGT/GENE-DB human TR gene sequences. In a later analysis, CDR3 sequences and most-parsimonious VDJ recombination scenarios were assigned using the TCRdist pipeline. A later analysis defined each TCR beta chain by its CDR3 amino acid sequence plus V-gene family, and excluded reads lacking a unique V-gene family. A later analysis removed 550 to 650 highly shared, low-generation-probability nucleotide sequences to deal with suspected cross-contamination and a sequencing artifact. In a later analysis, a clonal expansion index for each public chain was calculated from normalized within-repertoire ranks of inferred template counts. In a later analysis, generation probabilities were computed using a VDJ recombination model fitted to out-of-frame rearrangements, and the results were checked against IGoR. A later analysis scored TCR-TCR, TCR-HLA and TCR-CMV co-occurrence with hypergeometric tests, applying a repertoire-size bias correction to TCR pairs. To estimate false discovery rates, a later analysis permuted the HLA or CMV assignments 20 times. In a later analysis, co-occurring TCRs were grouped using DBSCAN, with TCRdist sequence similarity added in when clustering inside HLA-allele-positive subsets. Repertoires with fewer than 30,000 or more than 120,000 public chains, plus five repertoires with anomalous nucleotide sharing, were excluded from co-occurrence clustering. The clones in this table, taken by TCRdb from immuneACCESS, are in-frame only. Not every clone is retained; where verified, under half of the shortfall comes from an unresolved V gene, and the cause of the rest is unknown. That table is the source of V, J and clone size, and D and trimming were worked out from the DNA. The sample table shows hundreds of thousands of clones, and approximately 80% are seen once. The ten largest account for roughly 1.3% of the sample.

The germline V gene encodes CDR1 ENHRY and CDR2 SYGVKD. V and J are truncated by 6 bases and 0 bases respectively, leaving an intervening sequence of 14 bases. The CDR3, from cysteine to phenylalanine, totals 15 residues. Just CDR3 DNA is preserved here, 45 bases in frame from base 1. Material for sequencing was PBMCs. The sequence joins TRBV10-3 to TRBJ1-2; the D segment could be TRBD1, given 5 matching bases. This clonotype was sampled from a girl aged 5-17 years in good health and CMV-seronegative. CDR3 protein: CAISSPTETNYGYTF. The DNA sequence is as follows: TGTGCCATCAGCTCACCGACAGAAACTAACTATGGCTACACCTTC.